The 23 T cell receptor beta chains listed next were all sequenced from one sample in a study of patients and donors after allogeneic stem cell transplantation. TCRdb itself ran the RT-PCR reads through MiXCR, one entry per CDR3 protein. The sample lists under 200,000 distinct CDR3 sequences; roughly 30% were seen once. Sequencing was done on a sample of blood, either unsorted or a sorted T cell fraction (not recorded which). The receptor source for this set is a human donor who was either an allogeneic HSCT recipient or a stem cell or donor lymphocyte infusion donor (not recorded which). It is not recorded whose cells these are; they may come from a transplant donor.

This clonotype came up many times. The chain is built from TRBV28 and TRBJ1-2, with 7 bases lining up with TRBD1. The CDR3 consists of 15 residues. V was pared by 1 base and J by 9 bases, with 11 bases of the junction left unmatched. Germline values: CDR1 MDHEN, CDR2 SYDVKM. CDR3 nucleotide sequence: TGTGCCAGCAGTTTATTGGACAGGTCGACCCATCGCTACACCTTC. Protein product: CASSLLDRSTHRYTF.

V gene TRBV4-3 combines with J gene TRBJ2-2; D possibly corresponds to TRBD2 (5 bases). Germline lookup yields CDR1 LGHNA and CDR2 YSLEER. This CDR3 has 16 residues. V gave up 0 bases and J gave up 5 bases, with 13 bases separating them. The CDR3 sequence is CASSQEVLAVTGELFF. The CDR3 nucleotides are TGCGCCAGCAGCCAAGAGGTGCTAGCCGTGACCGGGGAGCTGTTTTTT.

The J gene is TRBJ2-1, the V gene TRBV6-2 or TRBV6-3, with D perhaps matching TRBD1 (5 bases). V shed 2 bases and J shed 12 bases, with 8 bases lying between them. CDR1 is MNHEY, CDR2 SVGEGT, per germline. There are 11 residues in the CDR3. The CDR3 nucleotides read TGTGCCAGCAGTTACGGGGCAGGGCAGTTCTTC. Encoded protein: CASSYGAGQFF.

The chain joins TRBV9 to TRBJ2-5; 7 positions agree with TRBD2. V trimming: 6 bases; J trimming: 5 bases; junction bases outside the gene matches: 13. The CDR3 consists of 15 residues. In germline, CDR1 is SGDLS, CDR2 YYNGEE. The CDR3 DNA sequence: TGTGCCAGCACGACTAGCTCCAGGGAGTGGGAGACCCAGTACTTC. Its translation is CASTTSSREWETQYF.

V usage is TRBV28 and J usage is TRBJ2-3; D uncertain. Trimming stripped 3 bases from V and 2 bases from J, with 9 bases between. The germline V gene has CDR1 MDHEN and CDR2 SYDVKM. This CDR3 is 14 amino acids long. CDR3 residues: CASSFGRNTDTQYF. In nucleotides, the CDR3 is TGTGCCAGCAGTTTCGGCAGAAACACAGATACGCAGTATTTT.

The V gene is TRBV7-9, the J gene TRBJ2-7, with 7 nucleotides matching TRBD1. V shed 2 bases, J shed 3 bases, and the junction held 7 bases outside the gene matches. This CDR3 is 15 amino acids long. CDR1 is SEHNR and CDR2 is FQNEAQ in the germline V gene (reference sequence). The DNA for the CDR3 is TGTGCCAGCAGCTTAAAGAACAGGGGCAACTACGAGCAGTACTTC. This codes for CASSLKNRGNYEQYF.

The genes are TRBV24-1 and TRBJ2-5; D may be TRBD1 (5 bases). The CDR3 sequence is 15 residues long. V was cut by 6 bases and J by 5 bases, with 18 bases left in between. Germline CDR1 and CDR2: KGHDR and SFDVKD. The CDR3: CATSNPGSGRETQYF. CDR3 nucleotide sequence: TGTGCCACCAGTAATCCAGGGTCCGGTAGGGAGACCCAGTACTTC.

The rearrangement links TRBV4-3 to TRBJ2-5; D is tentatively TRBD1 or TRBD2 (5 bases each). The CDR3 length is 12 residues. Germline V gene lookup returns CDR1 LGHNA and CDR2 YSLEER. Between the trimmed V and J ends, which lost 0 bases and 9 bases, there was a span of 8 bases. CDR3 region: CASSQDSGPQYF. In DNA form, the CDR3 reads TGCGCCAGCAGCCAAGATTCGGGGCCCCAGTACTTC.

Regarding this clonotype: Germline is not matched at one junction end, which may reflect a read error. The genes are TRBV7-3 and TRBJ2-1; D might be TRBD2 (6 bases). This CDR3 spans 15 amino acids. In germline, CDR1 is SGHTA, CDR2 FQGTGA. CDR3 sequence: CATSLGREPNNEQFF. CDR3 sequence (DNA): TGTGCCACCAGCTTAGGGCGGGAACCTAACAATGAGCAGTTCTTC.

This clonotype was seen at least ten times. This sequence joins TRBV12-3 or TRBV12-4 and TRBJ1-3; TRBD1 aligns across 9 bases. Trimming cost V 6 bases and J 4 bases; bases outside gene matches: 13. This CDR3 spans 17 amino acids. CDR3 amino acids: CASRPNPGQGTGNTIYF. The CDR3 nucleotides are TGTGCCAGCAGACCTAACCCGGGACAGGGAACGGGAAACACCATATATTTT.

The DNA of the CDR3 is TGTGCCAGCAGCCCTAGCTTGGGAAGTACAGATACGCAGTATTTT. Translating gives CASSPSLGSTDTQYF. The chain joins TRBV11-2 to TRBJ2-3; tentative D call: TRBD2 (5 bases). Trimming stripped 5 bases from V and 3 bases from J, with 15 bases between. Germline V lookup: CDR1 SGHAT, CDR2 FQNNGV. CDR3 size: 15 residues.

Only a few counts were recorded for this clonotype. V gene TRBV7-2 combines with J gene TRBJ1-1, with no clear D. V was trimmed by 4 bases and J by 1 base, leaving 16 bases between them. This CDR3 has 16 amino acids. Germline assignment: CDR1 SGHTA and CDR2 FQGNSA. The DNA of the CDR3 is TGTGCCAGCAGCTACCCAAGCAGGTCGAAGAACACTGAAGCTTTCTTT. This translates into CASSYPSRSKNTEAFF.

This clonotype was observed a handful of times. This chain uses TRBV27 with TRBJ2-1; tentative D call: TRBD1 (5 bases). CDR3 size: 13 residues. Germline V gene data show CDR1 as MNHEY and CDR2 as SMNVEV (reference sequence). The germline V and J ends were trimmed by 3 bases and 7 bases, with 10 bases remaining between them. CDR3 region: CASSLGQGNEQFF. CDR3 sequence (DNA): TGTGCCAGCAGTTTGGGGCAGGGTAATGAGCAGTTCTTC.

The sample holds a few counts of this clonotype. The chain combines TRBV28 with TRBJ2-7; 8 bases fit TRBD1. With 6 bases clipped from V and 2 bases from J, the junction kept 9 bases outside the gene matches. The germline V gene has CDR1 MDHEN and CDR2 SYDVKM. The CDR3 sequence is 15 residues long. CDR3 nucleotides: TGTGCCAGCAGCTTACTGGACAGGGAAACCTACGAGCAGTACTTC. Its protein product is CASSLLDRETYEQYF.

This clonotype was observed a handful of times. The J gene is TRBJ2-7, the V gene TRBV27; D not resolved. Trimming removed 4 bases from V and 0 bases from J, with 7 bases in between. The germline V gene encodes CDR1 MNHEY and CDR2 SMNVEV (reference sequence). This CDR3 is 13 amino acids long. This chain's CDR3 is CASSSGISYEQYF. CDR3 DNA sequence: TGTGCCAGCAGTTCGGGCATCTCCTACGAGCAGTACTTC.

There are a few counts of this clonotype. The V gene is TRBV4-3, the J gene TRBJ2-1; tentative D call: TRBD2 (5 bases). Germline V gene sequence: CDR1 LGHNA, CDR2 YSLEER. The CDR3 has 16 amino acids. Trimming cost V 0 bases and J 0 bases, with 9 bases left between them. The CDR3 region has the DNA TGCGCCAGCAGCCAAGAGCCGGGGAGCTCCTACAATGAGCAGTTCTTC. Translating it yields CASSQEPGSSYNEQFF.

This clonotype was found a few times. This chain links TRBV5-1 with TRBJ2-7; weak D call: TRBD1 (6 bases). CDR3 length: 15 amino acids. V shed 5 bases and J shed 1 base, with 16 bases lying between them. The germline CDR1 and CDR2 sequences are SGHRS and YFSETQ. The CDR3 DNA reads TGCGCCAGCAGGAATCTACTAGGGGGATCCTACGAGCAGTACTTC. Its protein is CASRNLLGGSYEQYF.

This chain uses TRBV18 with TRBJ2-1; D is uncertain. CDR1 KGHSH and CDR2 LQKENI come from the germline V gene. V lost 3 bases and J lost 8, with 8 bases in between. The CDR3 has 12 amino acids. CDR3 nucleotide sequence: TGTGCCAGCTCACCCGCCAGTTATGAGCAGTTCTTC. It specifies CASSPASYEQFF.

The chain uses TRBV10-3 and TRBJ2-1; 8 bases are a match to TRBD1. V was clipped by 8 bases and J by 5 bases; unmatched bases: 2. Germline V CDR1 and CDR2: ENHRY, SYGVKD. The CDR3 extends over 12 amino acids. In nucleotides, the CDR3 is TGTGCCATCTCGGACAGGGACAATGAGCAGTTCTTC. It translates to CAISDRDNEQFF.

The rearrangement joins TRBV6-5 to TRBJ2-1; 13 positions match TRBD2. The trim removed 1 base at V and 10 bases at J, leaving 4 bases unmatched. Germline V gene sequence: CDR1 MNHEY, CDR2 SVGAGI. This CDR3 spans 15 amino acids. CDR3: CASSYYGLAGDEQFF. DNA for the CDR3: TGTGCCAGCAGTTACTACGGACTAGCGGGAGACGAGCAGTTCTTC.

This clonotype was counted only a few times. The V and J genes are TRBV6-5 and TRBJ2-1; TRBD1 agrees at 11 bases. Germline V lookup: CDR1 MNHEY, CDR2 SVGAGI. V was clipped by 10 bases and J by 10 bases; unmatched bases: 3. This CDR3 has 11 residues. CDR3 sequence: CATDRGREQFF. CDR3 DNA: TGTGCCACGGACAGGGGGCGGGAGCAGTTCTTC.

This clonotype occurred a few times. The CDR3 loop reads CASSYSSPAYPSPLHF. Here the CDR3 DNA reads TGTGCCAGCAGTTACTCGAGTCCAGCGTACCCTTCACCCCTCCACTTT. The chain recombines TRBV6-5 with TRBJ1-6, with D uncertain. V gave up 0 bases and J gave up 9 bases, with 15 bases separating them. The V gene's germline CDR1 is MNHEY and CDR2 SVGAGI. The CDR3 consists of 16 residues.

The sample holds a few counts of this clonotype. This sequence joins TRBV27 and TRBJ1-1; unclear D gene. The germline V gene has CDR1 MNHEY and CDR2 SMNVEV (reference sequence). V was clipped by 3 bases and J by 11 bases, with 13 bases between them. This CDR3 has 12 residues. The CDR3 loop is CASSFPGREAFF. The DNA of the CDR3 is TGTGCCAGCAGTTTCCCTGGGCGGGAGGCTTTCTTT.